These 20 T cell receptor beta chains were sequenced from one sample in a study of T-cell memory formation after mild COVID-19. Each CDR3 protein gets one entry after TCRdb re-called the 5' RACE reads with MiXCR. This sample carries tens of thousands of distinct CDR3 sequences, 6% to 6.5% of them seen once, and the ten largest clones take more than 0.7%. The sequenced sample consisted of PBMCs or a T cell subset sorted from them (not recorded which). The receptors shown here come from an adult who had mild COVID-19 (a few samples of this study predate the infection). Cell type and time point are not known.

There are many counts of this clonotype. The gene calls are TRBV3-1 and TRBJ2-5, with D hard to call. This CDR3 comprises 15 residues. Germline assignment: CDR1 LGHDT and CDR2 YNNKEL (reference sequence). Trimming left V 2 bases short and J 5 bases short, with 15 bases between. Written as DNA, the CDR3 is TGTGCCAGCAGCCAACAAAACCGCATCGGGGAGACCCAGTACTTC. This gives the protein CASSQQNRIGETQYF.

This clonotype was picked up many times. J is TRBJ2-6 and V is TRBV5-1, with 10 bases matching TRBD1. The CDR3 sequence is 16 residues long. The V gene's germline CDR1 is SGHRS and CDR2 YFSETQ. V dropped 4 bases and J dropped 6; count of bases not matched to a gene: 7. For the CDR3, the DNA is TGCGCCAGCAGCCCCGGGACAGGGGCCCTGGCCAACGTCCTGACTTTC. Protein product: CASSPGTGALANVLTF.

This chain joins TRBV7-9 and TRBJ2-1; unclear D gene. The CDR3 contains 12 residues. The germline V and J ends were trimmed by 1 base and 6 bases, with 4 bases remaining between them. Germline V gene lookup returns CDR1 SEHNR and CDR2 FQNEAQ (reference sequence). The CDR3 is CASSLGSNEQFF. DNA of the CDR3: TGTGCCAGCAGCTTAGGTAGCAATGAGCAGTTCTTC.

The sample holds many counts of this clonotype. This rearrangement joins TRBV7-2 to TRBJ2-2, with TRBD2 matching over 10 bases. The V and J ends lost 7 bases and 6 bases, in that order; junction bases with no gene match: 8. CDR1 is SGHTA and CDR2 is FQGNSA in the germline V gene. The CDR3 is made up of 15 amino acids. The chain's CDR3 is CASTRLAGVPGELFF. In DNA, the CDR3 is TGTGCCAGCACTCGGCTAGCGGGAGTTCCCGGGGAGCTGTTTTTT.

This chain joins TRBV2 and TRBJ1-2; maybe TRBD1 (6 bases). The CDR3 loop spans 18 amino acids. The germline V gene has CDR1 SNHLY and CDR2 FYNNEI. Deletions cut 1 base from V and 7 bases from J, with 25 bases between. The CDR3 DNA is TGTGCCAGCAGTGAAGGAGTAACTTTGGCCAGGGGAATAAGTGGCTACACCTTC. Protein product: CASSEGVTLARGISGYTF. The complete variable domain, with remaining parts taken from reference TRBV2 and TRBJ1-2, reads EPEVTQTPSHQVTQMGQEVILRCVPISNHLYFYWYRQILGQKVEFLVSFYNNEISEKSEIFDDQFSVERPDGSNFTLKIRSTKLEDSAMYFCASSEGVTLARGISGYTFGSGTRLTVV.

The table lists this clonotype with many counts. The chain carries TRBV27 and TRBJ2-1; TRBD2 matches at 11 bases. Germline V gene lookup returns CDR1 MNHEY and CDR2 SMNVEV (reference sequence). The J segment lost 4 bases and the V segment lost 9 bases, leaving 5 bases of the junction unmatched. The CDR3 spans 14 residues. DNA for the CDR3: TGTGCCAGTCACCGACTAGCGGGATACAATGAGCAGTTCTTC. Its translation: CASHRLAGYNEQFF.

This clonotype appeared many times. The chain carries TRBV5-1 and TRBJ1-6; no reliable D call. The CDR3 has 17 amino acids. Trimming left V 0 bases short and J 6 bases short, with 16 bases between. Germline V gives CDR1 SGHRS, CDR2 YFSETQ. CDR3 nucleotide sequence: TGCGCCAGCAGCTTGGATGCGGCGTCAACCCTTAATTCACCCCTCCACTTT. It yields the protein CASSLDAASTLNSPLHF.

This clonotype was seen many times. The CDR3 region is CASSVSGASSYNEQFF. DNA for the CDR3: TGTGCCAGCAGCGTGAGCGGGGCGAGCTCCTACAATGAGCAGTTCTTC. The chain carries TRBV7-2 and TRBJ2-1; 7 positions agree with TRBD2. The CDR3 is 16 residues long. CDR1 SGHTA and CDR2 FQGNSA come from the germline V gene. The V gene end was trimmed by 5 bases and the J gene end by 0 bases; junction bases not matched to a gene: 7.

This chain uses TRBV3-1 with TRBJ1-3; 7 positions match TRBD1. V dropped 4 bases and J dropped 6; count of bases not matched to a gene: 3. Germline CDR1 reads LGHDT; CDR2 reads YNNKEL (reference sequence). This CDR3 spans 13 amino acids. The CDR3 here is CASSRQGANTIYF. DNA for the CDR3: TGTGCCAGCAGCCGACAGGGCGCAAACACCATATATTTT.

This clonotype has just a few counts. V is TRBV5-1 and J is TRBJ2-5, with D tentatively TRBD2 (5 bases). Trimming stripped 1 base from V and 7 bases from J, with 17 bases between. The CDR3 extends over 15 amino acids. Germline values: CDR1 SGHRS, CDR2 YFSETQ. CDR3 residues: CASSLRGPPGWTQYF. As DNA, the CDR3 is TGCGCCAGCAGCTTGAGAGGGCCGCCGGGGTGGACCCAGTACTTC.

The chain joins TRBV12-3 or TRBV12-4 to TRBJ1-2; a weak D match, TRBD1 (6 bases). Trimming pared 6 bases from V and 4 bases from J, leaving 15 bases between. The CDR3 runs 14 residues. CDR3 sequence reads: CASSRTDSFYGYTF. Written as DNA, the CDR3 is TGTGCCAGCAGCCGGACAGATTCGTTCTATGGCTACACCTTC.

This clonotype was found many times. The chain uses TRBV5-6 and TRBJ2-7; D remains ambiguous. The germline V gene encodes CDR1 SGHDT and CDR2 YYEEEE. The ends were cut back, 1 base at V and 4 bases at J, with 15 bases in the middle. The CDR3 length is 15 residues. In nucleotides, the CDR3 is TGTGCCAGCAGCTTGTCAAGGCAGAGAGGTTACGAGCAGTACTTC. Encoded protein: CASSLSRQRGYEQYF.

This clonotype has at least ten counts. The V call is TRBV10-3, the J call TRBJ1-4; D unresolved. V was trimmed by 2 bases and J by 7 bases, leaving 8 bases between them. The CDR3 sequence is 13 residues long. In germline, CDR1 is ENHRY, CDR2 SYGVKD. The CDR3 spells CAISEPRREKLFF. For the CDR3, the DNA is TGTGCCATCAGTGAGCCGAGGCGTGAAAAACTGTTTTTT.

This clonotype was counted many times. V gene TRBV7-6 combines with J gene TRBJ2-3; 11 bases match TRBD2. CDR3 size: 17 residues. Trimming cost V 4 bases and J 2 bases; bases outside gene matches: 8. Germline CDR1 is SGHVS and CDR2 is FNYEAQ. CDR3 sequence: CASSSRLAGQNTDTQYF. For the CDR3, the DNA is TGTGCCAGCAGCTCCAGACTAGCGGGGCAGAACACAGATACGCAGTATTTT.

This clonotype was picked up many times. The chain links TRBV5-1 to TRBJ2-1; no clear D. Trimming took off 0 bases at V and 4 bases at J, with 5 bases between the two ends. This CDR3 has 13 residues. The germline gives CDR1 SGHRS, CDR2 YFSETQ. CDR3 nucleotide sequence: TGCGCCAGCAGCTTGGGTGGATACAATGAGCAGTTCTTC. This translates into CASSLGGYNEQFF.

This chain connects TRBV4-2 to TRBJ1-2; possible D gene TRBD1, 5 bases. Germline assignment: CDR1 LGHNA and CDR2 YNFKEQ. V was shortened by 2 bases and J by 5 bases, with 18 bases between the two germline ends. This CDR3 region has 16 residues. CDR3 sequence: CASSQKTARAEYGYTF. The CDR3 nucleotides read TGTGCCAGCAGCCAAAAAACGGCCAGGGCAGAGTATGGCTACACCTTC.

This clonotype was counted many times. The chain employs TRBV12-3 or TRBV12-4 and TRBJ2-5, with 12 bases that match TRBD2. J was trimmed by 5 bases and V by 6 bases; bases with no gene match: 10. The CDR3 is made up of 16 amino acids. The chain's CDR3 is CASSSRLAGEPETQYF. CDR3 sequence (DNA): TGTGCCAGCAGCTCCCGACTAGCGGGAGAACCGGAGACCCAGTACTTC.

This rearrangement joins TRBV12-2 to TRBJ1-1. TRBV12-2 is a documented pseudogene. The CDR3 runs to 12 residues. CDR3 nucleotides: TGTGCAAGTCGCTTAAAGGTGGAGGGAGCTTTCTTT. It codes for CASRLKVEGAFF.

At least ten counts were recorded for this clonotype. V usage is TRBV6-5 and J usage is TRBJ2-1; D may correspond to TRBD1 or TRBD2 (6 bases each). CDR3 length: 13 residues. V gave up 11 bases and J gave up 6 bases, with 17 bases separating them. Germline V gives CDR1 MNHEY, CDR2 SVGAGI. The CDR3 coding sequence is TGTGCCGCACAGGGTCCGGGGGCCAATGAGCAGTTCTTC. It codes for CAAQGPGANEQFF.

This clonotype was recorded many times. This CDR3 reads CASSLAGRTAGEQFF. The CDR3 DNA reads as TGTGCCAGCAGCTTAGCAGGCAGGACAGCTGGTGAGCAGTTCTTC. The chain couples TRBV7-9 to TRBJ2-1; maybe TRBD1 (6 bases). This CDR3 spans 15 amino acids. Germline V CDR1 and CDR2: SEHNR, FQNEAQ (reference sequence). V was shortened by 0 bases and J by 9 bases, with 15 bases between the two germline ends. The complete variable domain, with remaining parts taken from reference TRBV7-9 and TRBJ2-1, reads DTGVSQNPRHKITKRGQNVTFRCDPISEHNRLYWYRQTLGQGPEFLTYFQNEAQLEKSRLLSDRFSAERPKGSFSTLEIQRTEQGDSAMYLCASSLAGRTAGEQFFGPGTRLTVL.